These 18 T cell receptor beta chains originate from one sample sequenced in a study of blood T cells in healthy people across ages. With a J-beta primer mix and a sample-barcoded 5' primer, a second PCR ran about 6 to 11 cycles. MiXCR, applied by TCRdb to the 5' RACE reads, yields one record per CDR3 protein. The sample includes some 1,800,000 distinct CDR3 sequences, 30% to 40% seen only once; the top ten take under 30%. Sequencing input: blood. The receptors stem from a human donor in good health.

This clonotype came up a few times. This sequence joins TRBV7-2 and TRBJ2-5; D remains ambiguous. The CDR3 consists of 13 residues. In germline, CDR1 is SGHTA, CDR2 FQGNSA. Trimming shortened V by 3 bases and J by 1 base, and 6 bases separated the two germline ends. DNA of the CDR3: TGTGCCAGCAGCTTGCCTATCCAAGAGACCCAGTACTTC. The encoded protein is CASSLPIQETQYF. Variable domain in full (rest from reference TRBV7-2 and TRBJ2-5): GAGVSQSPSNKVTEKGKDVELRCDPISGHTALYWYRQSLGQGLEFLIYFQGNSAPDKSGLPSDRFSAERTGGSVSTLTIQRTQQEDSAVYLCASSLPIQETQYFGPGTRLLVL.

The chain has TRBV19 and TRBJ2-7; a possible D gene is TRBD2 (6 bases). Germline-derived CDR1 and CDR2 are LNHDA and SQIVND (reference sequence). The CDR3 length is 13 residues. Trimming stripped 4 bases from V and 3 bases from J, with 10 bases between. CDR3: CASSTTAGYEQYF. The CDR3 nucleotides read TGTGCCAGTAGTACGACAGCGGGCTACGAGCAGTACTTC. The variable domain in full, with the rest retrieved from reference TRBV19 and TRBJ2-7, is DGGITQSPKYLFRKEGQNVTLSCEQNLNHDAMYWYRQDPGQGLRLIYYSQIVNDFQKGDIAEGYSVSREKKESFPLTVTSAQKNPTAFYLCASSTTAGYEQYFGPGTRLTVT.

The chain joins TRBV29-1 to TRBJ1-1; D may be TRBD1 (5 bases). CDR1 is SQVTM, CDR2 ANQGSEA, per germline. The CDR3 is 15 amino acids. Trimming cost V 2 bases and J 0 bases, with 13 bases left between them. The CDR3 DNA is TGCAGCGTTGAAAGGGGCAGACTTTTGAACACTGAAGCTTTCTTT. Translating it yields CSVERGRLLNTEAFF. The entire variable domain, with the rest obtained from reference TRBV29-1 and TRBJ1-1, is as follows: SAVISQKPSRDICQRGTSLTIQCQVDSQVTMMFWYRQQPGQSLTLIATANQGSEATYESGFVIDKFPISRPNLTFSTLTVSNMSPEDSSIYLCSVERGRLLNTEAFFGQGTRLTVV.

The rearrangement uses TRBV2 and TRBJ2-5; D gene uncertain. CDR1 is SNHLY, CDR2 FYNNEI, per germline. The CDR3 length is 14 residues. V was trimmed by 6 bases and J by 0 bases, leaving 11 bases between them. CDR3 DNA: TGTGCCAGCAGAGGTTTGTCGTACCAAGAGACCCAGTACTTC. Protein sequence: CASRGLSYQETQYF.

The chain's CDR3 is CASSSAGTQYEQYF. The CDR3 DNA reads as TGTGCCAGCAGTTCCGCCGGGACACAATACGAGCAGTACTTC. The chain recombines TRBV12-3 or TRBV12-4 with TRBJ2-4; the D gene is possibly TRBD1 (6 bases). Matching the DNA end better, TRBJ2-7 makes the J call doubtful. The CDR3 is 14 residues long.

This chain links TRBV5-1 with TRBJ2-7; D not resolved. Germline V gene sequence: CDR1 SGHRS, CDR2 YFSETQ. The CDR3 loop spans 17 amino acids. V was cut by 0 bases and J by 6 bases, with 22 bases left in between. CDR3 DNA sequence: TGCGCCAGCAGCTTGGCCCCTGCCCACCGATTGATTCGCGAGCAGTACTTC. This gives the protein CASSLAPAHRLIREQYF.

This clonotype has more than one count but fewer than ten. This chain links TRBV7-9 with TRBJ2-1, with 9 bases lining up with TRBD1. The trim removed 5 bases at V and 7 bases at J, leaving 9 bases unmatched. The CDR3 covers 15 residues. Germline CDR1 is SEHNR and CDR2 is FQNEAQ (reference sequence). CDR3: CASSRGQGVFNEQFF. The CDR3 DNA follows: TGTGCCAGCAGCCGGGGACAGGGTGTCTTTAATGAGCAGTTCTTC.

This clonotype showed up just a few times. The chain combines TRBV4-3 with TRBJ2-2, with D unclear. The germline CDR1 and CDR2 sequences are LGHNA and YSLEER. V lost 0 bases and J 3 bases, leaving 8 bases between the germline ends. There are 15 residues in the CDR3. As DNA, the CDR3 is TGCGCCAGCAGCCAAGATCGACCAGACACCGGGGAGCTGTTTTTT. This encodes CASSQDRPDTGELFF.

This chain links TRBV6-4 with TRBJ2-3; 13 nucleotides match TRBD2. CDR3 size: 15 residues. The germline V gene encodes CDR1 MRHNA and CDR2 SNTAGT. V dropped 6 bases and J dropped 4; count of bases not matched to a gene: 4. The chain's CDR3 is CASRETSGGSDTQYF. The CDR3 coding sequence is TGTGCCAGCAGAGAGACTAGCGGGGGGTCAGATACGCAGTATTTT.

The table lists this clonotype with a few counts. J is TRBJ2-6 and V is TRBV28; a possible D gene is TRBD1 (5 bases). The CDR3 spans 16 residues. Per germline, CDR1 MDHEN and CDR2 SYDVKM. The V end was cut by 5 bases, the J end by 0 bases, with 11 bases between. The CDR3 loop reads CASSPGPYSGANVLTF. The DNA of the CDR3 is TGTGCCAGCAGTCCAGGGCCGTACTCTGGGGCCAACGTCCTGACTTTC.

In its sample, this clonotype was seen a few times. V usage is TRBV12-3 or TRBV12-4 and J usage is TRBJ1-2; D remains unclear. The CDR3 runs 13 residues. V shed 3 bases and J shed 8 bases, with 13 bases lying between them. CDR3 protein: CASSLFQLKGYTF. The CDR3 DNA reads as TGTGCCAGCAGTTTGTTCCAGTTAAAAGGCTACACCTTC.

The chain joins TRBV20-1 to TRBJ2-7; 11 bases fit TRBD1. CDR3 length: 16 residues. The V gene's germline CDR1 is DFQATT and CDR2 SNEGSKA (reference sequence). V lost 3 bases and J lost 1; bases outside the gene matches: 8. CDR3 bases: TGCAGTGCTAGTAGCCCCGGGACAGGGGGGTCCTACGAGCAGTACTTC. Translating it yields CSASSPGTGGSYEQYF.

The chain is built from TRBV7-2 and TRBJ1-3; tentative D call: TRBD1 (6 bases). Trimming shortened V by 1 base and J by 3 bases, and 10 bases separated the two germline ends. From germline, CDR1 is SGHTA and CDR2 FQGNSA. The CDR3 totals 15 residues. CDR3 in DNA: TGTGCCAGCAGCTTAGGAGGGGGGTATGGAAACACCATATATTTT. This translates into CASSLGGGYGNTIYF.

This clonotype has more than one count but fewer than ten. The V gene is TRBV6-1, the J gene TRBJ2-1; D uncertain. V was shortened by 2 bases and J by 7 bases, with 6 bases between the two germline ends. Per the germline V gene, CDR1 is MNHNS and CDR2 is SASEGT. The CDR3 totals 12 residues. CDR3 nucleotide sequence: TGTGCCAGCAGTGAACTAGAGAATGAGCAGTTCTTC. It codes for CASSELENEQFF.

This clonotype has a handful of counts. The gene calls are TRBV20-1 and TRBJ2-3; 7 bases agree with TRBD1. Germline V gene sequence: CDR1 DFQATT, CDR2 SNEGSKA (reference sequence). V was pared by 3 bases and J by 4 bases, with 7 bases of the junction left unmatched. The CDR3 length is 14 residues. The chain's CDR3 is CSARPRGGPDTQYF. In DNA form, the CDR3 reads TGCAGTGCTAGGCCGCGAGGGGGCCCAGATACGCAGTATTTT.

This rearrangement joins TRBV10-3 to TRBJ1-2, with D perhaps TRBD1 (5 bases). The CDR3 is 13 residues long. From germline, CDR1 is ENHRY and CDR2 SYGVKD. The ends were cut back, 5 bases at V and 3 bases at J, with 10 bases in the middle. The CDR3 is CAISLGGDYGYTF. CDR3 DNA sequence: TGTGCCATCAGTTTGGGGGGGGACTATGGCTACACCTTC.

The chain links TRBV9 to TRBJ2-5, with D unresolved. CDR1 and CDR2 from the germline V gene are SGDLS and YYNGEE. The CDR3 is made up of 14 amino acids. Trimming removed 2 bases from V and 2 bases from J, with 10 bases in between. CDR3 bases: TGTGCCAGCAGCGTTGTGGATACTCAAGAGACCCAGTACTTC. Its protein product is CASSVVDTQETQYF.

The chain combines TRBV29-1 with TRBJ2-4; 7 bases agree with TRBD1. Germline CDR1 and CDR2: SQVTM and ANQGSEA. The CDR3 length is 12 residues. The V gene end was trimmed by 3 bases and the J gene end by 13 bases; junction bases not matched to a gene: 9. CDR3: CSVDRGREEQYF. CDR3 nucleotide sequence: TGCAGCGTTGATAGGGGGCGCGAAGAGCAGTACTTC.